The entry below gives a single TCR beta chain sequence along with its context. The antigen is unknown. V lost 0 bases and J 5 bases, leaving 5 bases between the germline ends. CDR3 size: 12 residues. Per the germline V gene, CDR1 is LNHNV and CDR2 is YYDKDF (reference sequence). Profiled with immunoSEQ multiplex PCR; TCRdb holds only in-frame clones, not every one. The data contain approximately 500,000 clones, almost 97% of them singletons. These data originate in a study of shared clonotypes between healthy human individuals. Study-wide results and limits: The sharing of around 5% of naive CD4 clonotypes was seen across a handful of donors.

The rearrangement joins TRBV15 to TRBJ2-7; D gene uncertain. The sequencing sample was made of naive CD4+ T cells sorted from blood. Subset of the sample: CD45RA+ positively selected. The origin of this receptor is a woman aged 25-40 years in good health. In nucleotides, the CDR3 is TGTGCCACCAGCAGAGAGGGGAACGAGCAGTACTTC. It codes for CATSREGNEQYF.